The clone carrying this T cell receptor beta chain showed up just a few times. The sample is drawn from a study of OX40 agonist ivuxolimab in advanced cancers. Germline-derived CDR1 and CDR2 are ENHRY and SYGVKD. The CDR3 has 15 residues. Between the trimmed V and J ends, which lost 3 bases and 8 bases, there was a span of 16 bases. Clones were sequenced by immunoSEQ multiplex PCR, and TCRdb holds only the in-frame ones, with some missing. Here the sample spans tens of thousands of clones, around 87% being singletons. The gene calls are TRBV10-3 and TRBJ2-2; TRBD1 is a possible D gene (6 bases). This sequence originates from an adult with an advanced solid tumor such as melanoma, head and neck, liver or kidney cancer. Source: CD4+ or CD8+ T cells sorted from blood, taken in a trial of the OX40 agonist ivuxolimab. The CDR3: CAISELQGRGGELFF. DNA of the CDR3: TGTGCCATCAGTGAACTACAGGGAAGGGGGGGGGAGCTGTTTTTT.